This is a list of T cell receptor beta chains from one sample in a study of post-analysis software for immune sequencing data. Each CDR3 protein gets one entry after TCRdb re-called the PCR reads with MiXCR. The sample includes 750,000 to 950,000 distinct CDR3 sequences, roughly 50% of them seen just once. The sample consisted of blood. These receptors were collected from a girl under 18 with multiple sclerosis. CDR3s include the opening cysteine and the closing phenylalanine or tryptophan. The D gene is left open where the match is weak. Clone size is shown for a subset of rows, as once, few, many or a class of expanded clone.

j_gene	abundance	d_gene	v_gene	CDR3aa	CDR3nt
TRBJ2-1	NA	TRBD2	TRBV5-1	CASSLAPGLAGGSEQFF	TGCGCCAGCAGCTTGGCTCCGGGACTAGCGGGGGGGAGTGAGCAGTTCTTC
TRBJ2-7	NA	NA	TRBV7-2	CASSLASPQPGEQYF	TGTGCCAGCAGCTTAGCAAGCCCCCAGCCTGGGGAGCAGTACTTC
TRBJ1-2	NA	NA	TRBV4-2	CASSQDGEGGVGGYTF	TGTGCCAGCAGCCAAGATGGTGAAGGGGGGGTTGGTGGCTACACCTTC
TRBJ2-5	few	TRBD2	TRBV29-1	CSVPSGRAGGETQYF	TGCAGCGTTCCTAGCGGGAGGGCCGGAGGGGAGACCCAGTACTTC
TRBJ2-1	NA	NA	TRBV13	CASSSHQASVYNEQFF	TGTGCCAGCAGCTCCCATCAAGCGTCCGTCTACAATGAGCAGTTCTTC
TRBJ2-7	NA	TRBD1	TRBV5-1	CASSPGRDRLDEQYF	TGCGCCAGCAGCCCGGGCCGGGACAGGTTGGACGAGCAGTACTTC
TRBJ1-1	NA	NA	TRBV6-6	CASSFLGGSGTEAFF	TGTGCCAGCAGTTTCCTCGGGGGGTCCGGCACTGAAGCTTTCTTT
TRBJ1-2	NA	NA	TRBV5-1	CASRQQQGWSYGYTF	TGCGCCAGCAGACAACAACAGGGATGGAGTTATGGCTACACCTTC
TRBJ2-3	NA	NA	TRBV29-1	CSVAVGWQYF	TGCAGCGTCGCCGTTGGTTGGCAGTATTTT
TRBJ2-1	NA	NA	TRBV29-1	CSVEDGSRDEQFF	TGCAGCGTTGAAGATGGCTCTAGGGATGAGCAGTTCTTC
TRBJ1-2	NA	NA	TRBV2	CASSEYVEGSHYGYTF	TGTGCCAGCAGTGAATACGTCGAGGGCTCCCACTATGGCTACACCTTC
TRBJ2-4	NA	NA	TRBV5-6	CASSDRPPGTAWYF	TGTGCCAGCAGCGACCGACCTCCTGGAACCGCGTGGTACTTC
TRBJ2-7	few	NA	TRBV7-2	CASSLLGGGYEQYF	TGTGCCAGCAGCTTATTGGGTGGGGGTTACGAGCAGTACTTC
TRBJ1-2	few	NA	TRBV2	CASRRTSSIGSYGYTF	TGTGCCAGCAGAAGGACATCCAGCATAGGTTCCTATGGCTACACCTTC
TRBJ2-7	NA	TRBD1	TRBV29-1	CSVVWDRAHEQYF	TGCAGCGTAGTTTGGGACAGGGCCCACGAGCAGTACTTC
TRBJ2-3	NA	NA	TRBV5-1	CASSSRASAADTQYF	TGCGCCAGCAGCTCCCGGGCTAGCGCAGCAGATACGCAGTATTTT
TRBJ2-1	NA	NA	TRBV4-1	CASSQVPGSPYNEQFF	TGCGCCAGCAGCCAAGTTCCCGGGAGTCCTTACAATGAGCAGTTCTTC
TRBJ1-4	NA	NA	TRBV2	CASAGQRENEKLFF	TGTGCCAGCGCGGGTCAACGAGAAAATGAAAAACTGTTTTTT
TRBJ1-2	once	NA	TRBV6-5	CASSYSRREAYGYTF	TGTGCCAGCAGTTATAGTAGAAGAGAGGCCTATGGCTACACCTTC
TRBJ2-1	NA	NA	TRBV6-6	CASRPPSPNEQFF	TGTGCCAGCAGGCCACCCAGTCCCAATGAGCAGTTCTTC
TRBJ2-7	NA	NA	TRBV7-9	CASSLARGMAYEQYF	TGTGCCAGCAGCTTAGCTCGGGGTATGGCCTACGAGCAGTACTTC
TRBJ2-3	NA	NA	TRBV20-1	CSARDWGVGLQYF	TGCAGTGCTAGAGATTGGGGAGTCGGCTTGCAGTATTTT
TRBJ2-7	few	NA	TRBV20-1	CSARDGTGSTYEQYF	TGCAGTGCTAGAGATGGTACAGGGTCCACCTACGAGCAGTACTTC
TRBJ2-3	once	NA	TRBV3-1	CASSQGETFSTDTQYF	TGTGCCAGCAGCCAAGGAGAGACCTTCTCCACAGATACGCAGTATTTT
TRBJ2-5	NA	NA	TRBV12-3/TRBV12-4	CASSFAGMETQYF	TGTGCCAGCAGTTTTGCCGGGATGGAGACCCAGTACTTC
TRBJ1-1	once	NA	TRBV20-1	CSAWKVQGRSTEAFF	TGCAGTGCTTGGAAAGTCCAGGGCCGATCCACTGAAGCTTTCTTT
TRBJ2-4	NA	TRBD2	TRBV5-6	CASSWTTSGVLEQYF	TGTGCCAGCAGCTGGACAACTAGCGGGGTCCTAGAGCAGTACTTC
TRBJ1-2	NA	NA	TRBV12-3/TRBV12-4	CASSLGAEGNYGYTF	TGTGCCAGCAGTTTAGGTGCAGAGGGAAACTATGGCTACACCTTC
TRBJ2-1	NA	NA	TRBV2	CASSRQGLSYNEQFF	TGTGCCAGCAGCCGCCAGGGCCTATCCTACAATGAGCAGTTCTTC
TRBJ2-7	few	TRBD2	TRBV5-1	CASSTSGLAGSMPYEQYF	TGCGCCAGCAGCACCTCGGGACTAGCGGGAAGTATGCCCTACGAGCAGTACTTC
TRBJ1-2	NA	NA	TRBV6-1	CASNKIQRTLDDYYGYTF	TGTGCCAGCAATAAAATTCAAAGGACCTTAGATGACTACTATGGCTACACCTTC
TRBJ1-2	NA	NA	TRBV20-1	CSARDGAGNGYTF	TGCAGTGCTAGAGATGGGGCAGGGAATGGCTACACCTTC
TRBJ1-1	few	NA	TRBV6-5	CASSSPSWRRPNTEAFF	TGTGCCAGCAGTTCTCCGAGCTGGCGCAGGCCGAACACTGAAGCTTTCTTT
TRBJ1-2	NA	NA	TRBV7-2	CASSPGIVEGYTF	TGTGCCAGCAGCCCAGGGATAGTGGAAGGCTACACCTTC
TRBJ1-4	NA	TRBD1	TRBV12-3/TRBV12-4	CASSPGQSNEKLFF	TGTGCCAGCAGCCCGGGACAGTCCAATGAAAAACTGTTTTTT
TRBJ1-5	NA	NA	TRBV20-1	CSARDVFQHF	TGCAGTGCTAGAGACGTATTCCAGCATTTT
TRBJ2-7	NA	NA	TRBV4-1	CASSLLGTTNYEQYF	TGCGCCAGCAGCCTGCTCGGGACAACCAACTACGAGCAGTACTTC
TRBJ2-1	NA	NA	TRBV5-5	CASSLVGAEEQFF	TGTGCCAGCAGCTTGGTGGGGGCGGAAGAGCAGTTCTTC
TRBJ1-1	NA	NA	TRBV7-9	CASSLVFTEAFF	TGTGCCAGCAGCTTAGTTTTCACTGAAGCTTTCTTT
TRBJ2-7	NA	NA	TRBV29-1	CSVRDGIYEQYF	TGCAGCGTTCGGGACGGCATCTACGAGCAGTACTTC
TRBJ2-3	few	TRBD1	TRBV29-1	CSVLKNRGHTDTQYF	TGCAGCGTTCTCAAAAACAGGGGGCACACAGATACGCAGTATTTT
TRBJ2-5	NA	TRBD1	TRBV20-1	CSARADIGQARTQYF	TGCAGTGCTAGGGCCGATATAGGACAGGCAAGGACCCAGTACTTC
TRBJ1-2	few	NA	TRBV20-1	CSARDKGRGQHGYTF	TGCAGTGCTAGAGATAAAGGCAGGGGCCAACATGGCTACACCTTC
TRBJ2-7	NA	TRBD2	TRBV20-1	CSAKELAGPPSEQYF	TGCAGTGCGAAGGAACTAGCGGGGCCGCCCTCCGAGCAGTACTTC
TRBJ2-7	NA	NA	TRBV4-2	CASSQATGDSGEQYF	TGTGCCAGCAGCCAGGCTACAGGGGACTCGGGAGAGCAGTACTTC